Below, one T cell receptor beta chain is given with its context. Generated by immunoSEQ multiplex PCR, the TCRdb table keeps only in-frame clones and is missing some. The sample contains around 180,000 clones, around 83% of which appear only once. This entry comes from a study of blood T cell repertoires in COVID-19. The CDR3 consists of 14 residues. The chain employs TRBV12-1 and TRBJ1-5. TRBV12-1 is labeled a pseudogene. Sample: peripheral blood. The TCR comes from a human donor in a cohort sampled during active COVID-19. The CDR3 region has the DNA TGTGCCAGCAGCTTTGGGGGGGGTTATCAGCCCCAGCATTTT. It translates to CASSFGGGYQPQHF.